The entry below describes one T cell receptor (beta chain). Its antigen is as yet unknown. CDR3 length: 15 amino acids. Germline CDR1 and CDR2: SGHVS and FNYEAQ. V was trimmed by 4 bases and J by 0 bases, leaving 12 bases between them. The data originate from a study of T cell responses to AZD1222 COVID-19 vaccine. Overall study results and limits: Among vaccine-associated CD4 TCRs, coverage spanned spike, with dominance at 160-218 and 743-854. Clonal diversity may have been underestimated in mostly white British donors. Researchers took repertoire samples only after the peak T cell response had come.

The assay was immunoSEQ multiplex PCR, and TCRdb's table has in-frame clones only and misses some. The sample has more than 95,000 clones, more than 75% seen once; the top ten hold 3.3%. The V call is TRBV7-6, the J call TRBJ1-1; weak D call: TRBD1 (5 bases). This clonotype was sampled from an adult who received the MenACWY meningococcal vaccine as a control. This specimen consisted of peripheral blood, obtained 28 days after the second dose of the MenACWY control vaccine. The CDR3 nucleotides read TGTGCCAGCAGCTCCCCCGGGGGATTGAACACTGAAGCTTTCTTT. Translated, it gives CASSSPGGLNTEAFF.